The clone carrying this T cell receptor (beta chain) appeared many times. Antigen unknown. The data were taken from a study of Graves' ophthalmopathy and Graves' hyperthyroidism. Study-level results: The blood repertoire also included most expanded thyroid clonotypes above 0.001 frequency. Researchers report that a 13-signature model separated ophthalmopathy from stable hyperthyroidism, posting roughly 90% sensitivity and about 80% specificity.

V gave up 6 bases and J gave up 6 bases, with 14 bases separating them. This CDR3 contains 13 residues. As the template, RNA transcripts were used to amplify TCR beta CDR3 regions. First-round RT-PCR with HTBI primers preceded a second-round multiplex PCR. MiXCR was run by TCRdb on the multiplex PCR reads, yielding one entry per CDR3 protein. The table has about 57,000 distinct CDR3 sequences, approximately 52% seen once. The rearrangement uses TRBV12-3 or TRBV12-4 and TRBJ1-1; D remains ambiguous. The receptor was isolated from an adult woman with Graves' ophthalmopathy. The sample was peripheral blood. The CDR3 region has the DNA TGTGCCAGCAGGATAGGCATAGTCCCTGAAGCTTTCTTT. As protein: CASRIGIVPEAFF.